The rows below give T cell receptor beta chains drawn from one sample of a study of T cell responses to AZD1222 COVID-19 vaccine. The repertoire was sequenced with immunoSEQ multiplex PCR; TCRdb's copy has only in-frame clones and lacks some. The repertoire holds about 140,000 clones, with approximately 90% as singletons. The sequenced sample was peripheral blood, obtained 28 days after the second AZD1222 dose. These TCRs come from an adult who received the AZD1222 COVID-19 vaccine. Both conserved end residues are part of each CDR3. D genes are given only for firm matches. Size values are once, few and many counts, or a class for expanded clones, and some rows have none.

size	D	V	J	DNA	CDR3
-	-	TRBV15	TRBJ2-1	TGTGCCACCGGGGCTTTGGGGGAGCGATACAATGAGCAGTTCTTC	CATGALGERYNEQFF
-	-	TRBV5-8	TRBJ2-5	TGTGCCAGCAGCTTGGGGACCAGCCAAGAGACCCAGTACTTC	CASSLGTSQETQYF
once	-	TRBV12-3/TRBV12-4	TRBJ1-5	TGTGCCAGCAGTTTAGCCCCCCAGCCCCAGCATTTT	CASSLAPQPQHF
-	TRBD2	TRBV13	TRBJ2-4	TGTGCCAGCAGCTTAGGCCGCGGGGGTAATAGCATTCAGTACTTC	CASSLGRGGNSIQYF
once	-	TRBV29-1	TRBJ2-2	TGCAGCGTTGAGAGGGCTCCCGGGGAGCTGTTTTTT	CSVERAPGELFF
-	TRBD1	TRBV10-3	TRBJ2-2	TGTGCCACCAAATCCGGGACAGAGAGATCCGGGGAGCTGTTTTTT	CATKSGTERSGELFF
-	-	TRBV7-8	TRBJ2-7	TGTGCCAGCAGGACAGAGAGTTCCTACGAGCAGTACTTC	CASRTESSYEQYF
-	-	TRBV19	TRBJ1-5	TGTGCCAGTAGTATAGACCGGTATCAGCCCCAGCATTTT	CASSIDRYQPQHF
-	-	TRBV9	TRBJ1-2	TGTGCCAGCAGCGTTAGAACAAACTATGGCTACACCTTC	CASSVRTNYGYTF
once	-	TRBV7-2	TRBJ2-1	TGTGCCAGCAGCTTACGGAGTGGGCACAATGAGCAGTTCTTC	CASSLRSGHNEQFF
-	TRBD1	TRBV19	TRBJ1-6	TGTGCCAGTAGTCGCACTACAGGGGGTGGCGCATCACCCCTCCACTTT	CASSRTTGGGASPLHF
once	-	TRBV28	TRBJ1-3	TGTGCCAGCAGTACCCCGACACCGCTCTCTGGAAACACCATATATTTT	CASSTPTPLSGNTIYF
once	TRBD2	TRBV28	TRBJ2-7	TGTGCCAGCAGTCCCCCTCAGGTAGCGGGAACTTGGTACTTC	CASSPPQVAGTWYF
-	TRBD1	TRBV19	TRBJ2-3	TGTGCCAGTAGGGACAGGGCCGCAGATACGCAGTATTTT	CASRDRAADTQYF
once	-	TRBV6-2/TRBV6-3	TRBJ2-1	TGTGCCAGCAGTTACAGGCGGGACGGTAATGAGCAGTTCTTC	CASSYRRDGNEQFF
-	-	TRBV5-1	TRBJ1-5	TGCGCCAGCAGCTTGGCCGGGGATCAGCCCCAGCATTTT	CASSLAGDQPQHF
-	-	TRBV10-3	TRBJ2-3	TGTGCCATCCGGGGCGGGCGGATAGACTCTAGCACAGATACGCAGTATTTT	CAIRGGRIDSSTDTQYF
few	-	TRBV19	TRBJ1-2	TGTGCCAGTAGCATCGACAGAAATGGCTACACCTTC	CASSIDRNGYTF
-	-	TRBV19	TRBJ2-1	TGTGCCAGTAGGGGAGAGGGAACGTTCTACAATGAGCAGTTCTTC	CASRGEGTFYNEQFF
-	TRBD1	TRBV2	TRBJ1-2	TGTGCCAGCCATAGACAGGGGCTGTATGGCTACACCTTC	CASHRQGLYGYTF
-	-	TRBV7-9	TRBJ1-5	TGTGCCAGCAGCTCCAGATATGATCAGCCCCAGCATTTT	CASSSRYDQPQHF
-	-	TRBV11-3	TRBJ2-3	TGTGCCAGCAGCTTACCCTCATCAGATACGCAGTATTTT	CASSLPSSDTQYF
-	TRBD1	TRBV3-1/TRBV3-2	TRBJ2-7	TGTGCCAGCAGCCAAGGTCCCATGACAGGGGTTTCCTACGAGCAGTACTTC	CASSQGPMTGVSYEQYF